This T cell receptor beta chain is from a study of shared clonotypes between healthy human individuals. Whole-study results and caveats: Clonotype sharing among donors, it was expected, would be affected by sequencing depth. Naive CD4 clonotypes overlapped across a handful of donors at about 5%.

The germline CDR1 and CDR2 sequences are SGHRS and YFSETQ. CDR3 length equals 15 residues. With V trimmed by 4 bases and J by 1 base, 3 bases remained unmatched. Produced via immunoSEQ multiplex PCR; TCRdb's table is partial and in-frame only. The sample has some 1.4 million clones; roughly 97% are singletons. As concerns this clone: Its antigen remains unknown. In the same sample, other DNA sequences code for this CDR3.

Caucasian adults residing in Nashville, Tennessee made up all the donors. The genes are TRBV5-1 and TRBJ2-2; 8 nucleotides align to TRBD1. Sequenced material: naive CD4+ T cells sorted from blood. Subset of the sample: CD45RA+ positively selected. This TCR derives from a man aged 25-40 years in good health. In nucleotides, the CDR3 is TGCGCCAGCAGCCCAGGGACAGGGAACACCGGGGAGCTGTTTTTT. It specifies CASSPGTGNTGELFF.